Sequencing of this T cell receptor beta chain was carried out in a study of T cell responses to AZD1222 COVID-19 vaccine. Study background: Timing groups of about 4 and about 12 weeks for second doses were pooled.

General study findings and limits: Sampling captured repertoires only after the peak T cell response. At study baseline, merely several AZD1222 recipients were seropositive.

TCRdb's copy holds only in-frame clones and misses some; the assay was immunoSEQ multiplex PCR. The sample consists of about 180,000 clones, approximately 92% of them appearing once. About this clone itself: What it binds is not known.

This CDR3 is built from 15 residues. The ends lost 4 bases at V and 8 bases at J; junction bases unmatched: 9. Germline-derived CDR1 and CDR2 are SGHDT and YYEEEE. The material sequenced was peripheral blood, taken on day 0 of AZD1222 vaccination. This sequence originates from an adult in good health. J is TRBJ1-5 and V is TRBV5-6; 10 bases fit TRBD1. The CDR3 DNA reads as TGTGCCAGCAGCAGACCCGGGACAGGGGATGAGCCCCAGCATTTT. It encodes CASSRPGTGDEPQHF.